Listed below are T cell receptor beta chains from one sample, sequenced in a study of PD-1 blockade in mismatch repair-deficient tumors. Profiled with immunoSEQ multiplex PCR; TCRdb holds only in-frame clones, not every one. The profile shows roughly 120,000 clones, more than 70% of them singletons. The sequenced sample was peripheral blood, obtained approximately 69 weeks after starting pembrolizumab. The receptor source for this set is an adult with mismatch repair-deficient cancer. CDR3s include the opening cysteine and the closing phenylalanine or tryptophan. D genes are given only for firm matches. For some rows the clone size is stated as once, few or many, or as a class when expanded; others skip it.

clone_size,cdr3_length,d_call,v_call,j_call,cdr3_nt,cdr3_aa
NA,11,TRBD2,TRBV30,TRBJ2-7,TGTGCCTGGGGACGGGGGGGCGAGCAGTACTTC,CAWGRGGEQYF
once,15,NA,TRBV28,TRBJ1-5,TGTGCCAGCAGGGGGGGTAGTCATAGCAATCAGCCCCAGCATTTT,CASRGGSHSNQPQHF
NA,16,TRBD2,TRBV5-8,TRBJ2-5,TGTGCCAGCAGCTTGGGGGATAGCGGGATTGAAGAGACCCAGTACTTC,CASSLGDSGIEETQYF
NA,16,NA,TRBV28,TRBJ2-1,TGTGCCAGCAGTTCCACCTATTTTCGCTCCTACAATGAGCAGTTCTTC,CASSSTYFRSYNEQFF
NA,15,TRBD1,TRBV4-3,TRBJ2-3,TGCGCCAGCAGCCAAGAGGGACAGACCACAGATACGCAGTATTTT,CASSQEGQTTDTQYF
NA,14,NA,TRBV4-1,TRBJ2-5,TGCGCCAGCAGCCAGGAGACTAGTCGTGAGACCCAGTACTTC,CASSQETSRETQYF
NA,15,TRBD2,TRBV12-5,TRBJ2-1,TGTGCTAGTGGTTTGGTGGGGGGGTCCTACAATGAGCAGTTCTTC,CASGLVGGSYNEQFF
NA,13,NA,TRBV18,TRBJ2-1,TGTGCCAGCTCACCGCCTGGAGGCCATGAGCAGTTCTTC,CASSPPGGHEQFF
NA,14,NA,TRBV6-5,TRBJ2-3,TGTGCCAGCAGTTACTCTAGGCTAGGTGATACGCAGTATTTT,CASSYSRLGDTQYF
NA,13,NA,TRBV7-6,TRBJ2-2,TGTGCCAGCAGCACCCGGACCGCCGGGGAGCTGTTTTTT,CASSTRTAGELFF
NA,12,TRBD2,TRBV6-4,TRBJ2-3,TGTGCCAGCAGTGACGGCGGGACTACCGCGTATTTT,CASSDGGTTAYF
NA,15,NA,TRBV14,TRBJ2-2,TGTGCCAGCAGCCAAGTTCACGGGGGCACCGGGGAGCTGTTTTTT,CASSQVHGGTGELFF
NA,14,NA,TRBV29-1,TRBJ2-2,TGCAGCGTTGAAATGGCGACGAACACCGGGGAGCTGTTTTTT,CSVEMATNTGELFF
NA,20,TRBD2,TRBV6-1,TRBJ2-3,TGTGCCAGCAGTGCCCGACCCCGGGACTATACGCGCCAAAGCACAGATACGCAGTATTTT,CASSARPRDYTRQSTDTQYF
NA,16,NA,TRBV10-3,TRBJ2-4,TGTGCCATCAGTGAGAGTTCAGGGCTAGCCAAAAACATTCAGTACTTC,CAISESSGLAKNIQYF
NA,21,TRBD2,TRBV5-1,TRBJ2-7,TGCGCCAGCAGCTTGGAACCCTTAGCGGGAGGCCTCCCATACTACTCCTACGAGCAGTACTTC,CASSLEPLAGGLPYYSYEQYF
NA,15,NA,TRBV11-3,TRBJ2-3,TGTGCCAGCACTGCTTTTGCGGGAACCCTAGATACGCAGTATTTT,CASTAFAGTLDTQYF
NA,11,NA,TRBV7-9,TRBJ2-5,TGTGCCAGCAGCTCCCGGGAGACCCAGTACTTC,CASSSRETQYF
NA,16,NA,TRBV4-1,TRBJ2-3,TGCGCCAGCAGCCAAGAGGACAGTCATAGCACAGATACGCAGTATTTT,CASSQEDSHSTDTQYF
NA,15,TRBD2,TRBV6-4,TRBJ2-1,TGTGCCAGCAGTGGGGGGACTAGCGGGCACAATGAGCAGTTCTTC,CASSGGTSGHNEQFF
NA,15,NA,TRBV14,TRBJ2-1,TGTGCCAGCAGCCAAGAGTGGGACCCCTACAATGAGCAGTTCTTC,CASSQEWDPYNEQFF
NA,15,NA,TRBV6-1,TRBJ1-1,TGTGCCAGCATAAGGTCCAGGGGAAAGAACACTGAAGCTTTCTTT,CASIRSRGKNTEAFF
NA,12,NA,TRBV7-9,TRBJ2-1,TGTGCCAGCAGCTCCATAGACGGACGCCAGTTCTTC,CASSSIDGRQFF
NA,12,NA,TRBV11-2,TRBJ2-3,TGTGCCAGCAGCCCCGCCCCAGATACGCAGTATTTT,CASSPAPDTQYF
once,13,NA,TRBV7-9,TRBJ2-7,TGTGCCAGCAGCTTCGGTGCCGTCTACGAGCAGTACTTC,CASSFGAVYEQYF
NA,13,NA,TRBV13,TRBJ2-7,TGTGCCAGCAGCTTAGGCCCTTTCTACGAGCAGTACTTC,CASSLGPFYEQYF
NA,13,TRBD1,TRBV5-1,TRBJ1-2,TGCGCCAGCAGCTTGGGACAGGGGGATGGCTACACCTTC,CASSLGQGDGYTF
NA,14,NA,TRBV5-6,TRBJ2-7,TGTGCCAGCAGCGCCGGGACTGGAACCTACGAGCAGTACTTC,CASSAGTGTYEQYF
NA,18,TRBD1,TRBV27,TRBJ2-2,TGTGCCAGCAGCCTGTCTCCGGGACAGGGGGCCAACACCGGGGAGCTGTTTTTT,CASSLSPGQGANTGELFF
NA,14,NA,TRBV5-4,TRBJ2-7,TGTGCCAGCAGCTTGGTAGGCGGAGGAAACGAGCAGTACTTC,CASSLVGGGNEQYF
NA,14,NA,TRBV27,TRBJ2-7,TGTGCCAGCAGTTCATCGGACATCTCCTACGAGCAGTACTTC,CASSSSDISYEQYF